Below are 12 T cell receptor beta chains sequenced from a single sample in a study of shared clonotypes between healthy human individuals. The protocol was immunoSEQ multiplex PCR, while the TCRdb copy is restricted to in-frame clones and leaves out a portion. The top ten hold under 2% of the sample, which has roughly 700,000 clones, 74% seen once. Input material: memory CD4+ T cells sorted from blood. Subset given: CD45RA-negative fraction. These receptor sequences come from a woman under 40 in good health.

The chain recombines TRBV12-1 with TRBJ2-3. TRBV12-1 is recorded as a pseudogene. This CDR3 has 16 residues. CDR3 coding DNA: TGTGCCAGCACCGGATCTACCCAAGCCAGCACAGATACGCAGTATTTT. Its protein product is CASTGSTQASTDTQYF.

CDR3 residues: CASSVAAYGYTF. The DNA for the CDR3 is TGTGCCAGCAGTGTTGCCGCCTATGGCTACACCTTC. J is TRBJ1-2 and V is TRBV2; D is unresolved. The V end lost 4 bases, the J end lost 4 bases, and 7 bases lay between the germline ends. Germline values: CDR1 SNHLY, CDR2 FYNNEI. The CDR3 covers 12 residues.

J is TRBJ2-2 and V is TRBV7-6; D is unclear. The germline CDR1 and CDR2 sequences are SGHVS and FNYEAQ. V was shortened by 4 bases and J by 5 bases, with 8 bases between the two germline ends. The CDR3 covers 13 residues. The CDR3 DNA sequence: TGTGCCAGCAGCTCCCGTAGTACCGGGGAGCTGTTTTTT. The encoded protein is CASSSRSTGELFF.

This chain uses TRBV7-9 with TRBJ1-3; no definite D call. The CDR3 consists of 16 residues. Germline CDR1 SEHNR, CDR2 FQNEAQ (reference sequence). V was clipped by 4 bases and J by 0 bases, with 13 bases between them. CDR3 protein: CASSSPQASSGNTIYF. The CDR3 DNA sequence: TGTGCCAGCAGCTCCCCCCAGGCTAGCTCTGGAAACACCATATATTTT.

The chain couples TRBV11-2 to TRBJ2-4; D is ambiguous. Trimming removed 3 bases from V and 0 bases from J, with 6 bases in between. The CDR3 has 14 amino acids. Per germline, CDR1 SGHAT and CDR2 FQNNGV. The CDR3 reads CASSLSVAKNIQYF. The CDR3 nucleotides read TGTGCCAGCAGCTTGTCGGTAGCCAAAAACATTCAGTACTTC.

Written as DNA, the CDR3 is TGTGCCAGCAGTTCACAGGGTAGAGGGGAGCTGTTTTTT. Protein product: CASSSQGRGELFF. The V call is TRBV6-6, the J call TRBJ2-2, with a possible D match to TRBD1 (6 bases). Germline V gene data show CDR1 as MNHNY and CDR2 as SVGAGI (reference sequence). This CDR3 has 13 residues. The V and J ends lost 4 bases and 8 bases respectively, with 11 bases between them.

This sequence joins TRBV13 and TRBJ2-3; 8 nucleotides agree with TRBD2. V lost 5 bases, J lost 4 bases, and 5 bases stayed unmatched. This CDR3 region has 14 residues. Germline CDR1 and CDR2: PRHDT and FYEKMQ (reference sequence). For the CDR3, the DNA is TGTGCCAGCAGCCGAACAGCGGGGGCAGATACGCAGTATTTT. As protein: CASSRTAGADTQYF.

The J gene is TRBJ2-2, the V gene TRBV7-9; no clear D. Germline values: CDR1 SEHNR, CDR2 FQNEAQ (reference sequence). The ends were cut back, 5 bases at V and 4 bases at J, with 8 bases in the middle. This CDR3 is 13 amino acids long. The CDR3 is CASSQTLTGELFF. The CDR3 bases are TGTGCCAGCAGCCAGACTCTCACCGGGGAGCTGTTTTTT.

This clone was counted only a few times. The V call is TRBV2, the J call TRBJ2-1; D is unresolved. V was pared by 5 bases and J by 0 bases, with 14 bases between. The germline CDR1 and CDR2 sequences are SNHLY and FYNNEI. This CDR3 region has 16 residues. The CDR3 bases are TGTGCCAGCAGTAAACGGTCAGCTAGCTCCTACAATGAGCAGTTCTTC. The encoded protein is CASSKRSASSYNEQFF.

This rearrangement joins TRBV11-1 to TRBJ2-6, with no clear D. The CDR3 has 15 amino acids. The germline V gene has CDR1 SGHAT and CDR2 FQDESV (reference sequence). Trimming cost V 5 bases and J 1 base, with 9 bases left between them. The CDR3 DNA sequence: TGTGCCAGCAGCCCTACCGTTTCTGGGGCCAACGTCCTGACTTTC. This sequence encodes CASSPTVSGANVLTF.

The chain joins TRBV2 to TRBJ1-4; D perhaps matches TRBD1 (6 bases). The CDR3 length is 14 residues. Germline CDR1 SNHLY, CDR2 FYNNEI. Trimming left V 2 bases short and J 7 bases short, with 11 bases between. CDR3: CASSEYRGGEKLFF. CDR3 DNA sequence: TGTGCCAGCAGTGAATATAGGGGGGGTGAAAAACTGTTTTTT.

The chain recombines TRBV19 with TRBJ2-7, with D possibly matching TRBD1 (6 bases). Looked up from germline, CDR1 is LNHDA and CDR2 is SQIVND (reference sequence). The CDR3 is made up of 15 amino acids. Trimming left V 6 bases short and J 7 bases short, with 22 bases between. CDR3 region: CASREQGVDPREQYF. Here the CDR3 DNA reads TGTGCCAGTAGGGAACAGGGAGTGGACCCTCGGGAGCAGTACTTC.